These T cell receptor beta chains were read from a single sample in a study of T-cell memory formation after mild COVID-19. TCRdb analysed the 5' RACE reads with MiXCR anew, one entry per CDR3 protein. The sample lists approximately 250,000 distinct CDR3 sequences, around 15% seen once, with over 20% in the top ten. Source material: PBMCs or a T cell subset sorted from them (not recorded which). Receptor source: a man younger than 30 who had mild COVID-19 (a few samples of this study predate the infection). Cell type and time point are not known. CDR3s include the opening cysteine and the closing phenylalanine or tryptophan. D genes are given only for firm matches. Rows may omit the clone size; those that give it use once, few, many or a size class.

J | V | size | D | length | DNA | CDR3
TRBJ1-1 | TRBV5-1 | - | TRBD1 | 15 | TGCGCCAGCGGGGACAGGGGTGTCGTGAGCACTGAAGCTTTCTTT | CASGDRGVVSTEAFF
TRBJ1-2 | TRBV7-6 | - | TRBD1 | 15 | TGTGCCAGCAGCTTGTACCGGGACAGGGTTTATGGCTACACCTTC | CASSLYRDRVYGYTF
TRBJ2-3 | TRBV5-6 | few | - | 13 | TGTGCCAGCAGCTTTGGAAGGGGAGATACGCAGTATTTT | CASSFGRGDTQYF
TRBJ2-1 | TRBV15 | few | - | 14 | TGTGCCACCAGCAGAGATTTGGGTTACAATGAGCAGTTCTTC | CATSRDLGYNEQFF
TRBJ2-3 | TRBV20-1 | few | TRBD2 | 15 | TGCAGTGCTAGCCGGACTAGCCGAAGCACAGATACGCAGTATTTT | CSASRTSRSTDTQYF
TRBJ2-3 | TRBV5-4 | - | TRBD1 | 17 | TGTGCCAGCAGCTTCCCCCGGGACAGGGGAAGCACAGATACGCAGTATTTT | CASSFPRDRGSTDTQYF
TRBJ2-3 | TRBV4-2 | - | - | 17 | TGTGCCAGCAGCCAGGGACGGCTAGACGGGGGCACAGATACGCAGTATTTT | CASSQGRLDGGTDTQYF
TRBJ2-2 | TRBV7-9 | - | TRBD1 | 16 | TGTGCCAGCAGCCCACGGACAGGGGTTAACACCGGGGAGCTGTTTTTT | CASSPRTGVNTGELFF
TRBJ2-1 | TRBV5-1 | many | - | 16 | TGCGCCAGCAGCACCAGATCCGGTGGGGATAACAATGAGCAGTTCTTC | CASSTRSGGDNNEQFF
TRBJ2-1 | TRBV7-2 | few | - | 12 | TGTGCCAGCAGCTCAGCATCGCGGGAGCAGTTCTTC | CASSSASREQFF
TRBJ1-3 | TRBV5-4 | - | - | 16 | TGTGCCAGCAGCTTGGCCGGGGGACGGACGCGGCACACCATATATTTT | CASSLAGGRTRHTIYF
TRBJ1-1 | TRBV29-1 | few | - | 12 | TGCAGCGTTACTCCGGGACGGATCGAAGCTTTCTTT | CSVTPGRIEAFF